The text below deals with one TCR beta chain. Its target is not known. The data were produced by immunoSEQ multiplex PCR, yet TCRdb's version contains in-frame clones alone and is incomplete. There are 100,000 to 120,000 clones in the sample; 70% to 90% occur only once, and less than 9.5% lies in the top ten. The CDR3 sequence is 11 residues long. Germline V lookup: CDR1 DFQATT, CDR2 SNEGSKA (reference sequence). V shed 5 bases and J shed 7 bases, with 8 bases lying between them. This specimen belongs to a study of T cell responses to AZD1222 COVID-19 vaccine. General study findings and limits: Seropositive status at baseline applied to only five to seven AZD1222 recipients.

V usage is TRBV20-1 and J usage is TRBJ1-4; D remains unclear. This specimen was peripheral blood, taken on day 0 of AZD1222 vaccination. This receptor was obtained from an adult in good health. Written as DNA, the CDR3 is TGCAGTGCTCCTCGTCGTGAAAAACTGTTTTTT. It specifies CSAPRREKLFF.